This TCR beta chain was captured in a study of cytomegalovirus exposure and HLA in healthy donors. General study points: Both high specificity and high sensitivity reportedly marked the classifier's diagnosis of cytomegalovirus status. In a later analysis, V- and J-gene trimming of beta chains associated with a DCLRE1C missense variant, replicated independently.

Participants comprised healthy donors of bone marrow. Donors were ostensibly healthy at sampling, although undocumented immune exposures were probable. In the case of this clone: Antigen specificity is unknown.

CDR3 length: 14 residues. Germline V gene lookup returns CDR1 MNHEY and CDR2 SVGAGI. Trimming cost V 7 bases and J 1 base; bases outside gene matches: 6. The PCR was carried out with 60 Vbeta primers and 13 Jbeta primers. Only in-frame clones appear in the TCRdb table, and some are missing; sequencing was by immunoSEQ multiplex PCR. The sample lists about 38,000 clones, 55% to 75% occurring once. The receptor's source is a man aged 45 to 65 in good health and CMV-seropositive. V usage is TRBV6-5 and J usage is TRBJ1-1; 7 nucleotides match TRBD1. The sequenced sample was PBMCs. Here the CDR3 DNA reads TGTGCCAGCACCACAGGGGCCAAGAACACTGAAGCTTTCTTT. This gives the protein CASTTGAKNTEAFF.